The next 21 T cell receptor beta chains were all read from a single sample in a study of CD8 T cells in ankylosing spondylitis. One entry per CDR3 protein, called by TCRdb with MiXCR from the 5' RACE reads. This repertoire shows under 120,000 distinct CDR3 sequences, 24% found once; its top ten account for 9% to 15%. The sequencing sample was made of synovial fluid, either unsorted or a sorted T cell fraction (not recorded which). The source of these receptors is a male donor with ankylosing spondylitis.

The chain is built from TRBV24-1 and TRBJ2-5, with D possibly matching TRBD2 (6 bases). The CDR3 runs to 15 residues. Trimming stripped 0 bases from V and 0 bases from J, with 7 bases between. Germline-derived CDR1 and CDR2 are KGHDR and SFDVKD. CDR3: CATSDLASDQETQYF. CDR3 DNA sequence: TGTGCCACCAGTGATTTGGCTAGCGACCAAGAGACCCAGTACTTC.

The J gene is TRBJ1-1, the V gene TRBV20-1; D is uncertain. V was pared by 6 bases and J by 2 bases, with 7 bases between. CDR3 length equals 11 residues. Germline V CDR1 and CDR2: DFQATT, SNEGSKA (reference sequence). The CDR3: CSAPGNTEAFF. CDR3 coding DNA: TGCAGTGCGCCAGGTAACACTGAAGCTTTCTTT.

This clonotype was observed many times. The CDR3 sequence: CSVGTSGSYEQFF. DNA for the CDR3: TGCAGCGTCGGGACTAGCGGGAGTTATGAGCAGTTCTTC. J is TRBJ2-1 and V is TRBV29-1, with 14 bases identical to TRBD2. The CDR3 has 13 residues. Trimming took 6 bases from V and 8 from J; bases not matched to a gene: 3. Germline CDR1 is SQVTM and CDR2 is ANQGSEA.

At least ten counts were recorded for this clonotype. The chain combines TRBV3-1 with TRBJ1-2; D uncertain. The CDR3 is 14 amino acids. Trimming pared 4 bases from V and 6 bases from J, leaving 15 bases between. Germline V gene data show CDR1 as LGHDT and CDR2 as YNNKEL (reference sequence). CDR3 sequence reads: CASSPRFAGDGYTF. The CDR3 bases are TGTGCCAGCAGCCCTAGATTTGCGGGCGATGGCTACACCTTC. Using reference TRBV3-1 and TRBJ1-2 for the parts outside the CDR3, the full variable domain is DTAVSQTPKYLVTQMGNDKSIKCEQNLGHDTMYWYKQDSKKFLKIMFSYNNKELIINETVPNRFSPKSPDKAHLNLHINSLELGDSAVYFCASSPRFAGDGYTFGSGTRLTVV.

This chain uses TRBV6-2 or TRBV6-3 with TRBJ1-2; no firm D call. V lost 7 bases and J 2 bases, leaving 8 bases between the germline ends. CDR1 is MNHEY and CDR2 is SVGEGT in the germline V gene. CDR3 length: 12 residues. The CDR3 sequence: CASTPGNYGYTF. DNA for the CDR3: TGTGCCAGCACCCCCGGGAACTATGGCTACACCTTC.

The chain couples TRBV18 to TRBJ2-7; no clear D. The CDR3 spans 13 residues. The V end was cut by 5 bases, the J end by 9 bases, with 17 bases between. Per germline, CDR1 KGHSH and CDR2 LQKENI. The CDR3 region has the DNA TGTGCCAGCTCAACCACGCGCCCGGAAGGGCAGTACTTC. It encodes CASSTTRPEGQYF. Complete variable domain (other parts from reference TRBV18 and TRBJ2-7): NAGVMQNPRHLVRRRGQEARLRCSPMKGHSHVYWYRQLPEEGLKFMVYLQKENIIDESGMPKERFSAEFPKEGPSILRIQQVVRGDSAAYFCASSTTRPEGQYFGPGTRLTVT.

A few counts support this clonotype. This chain uses TRBV15 with TRBJ2-7, with a tentative D call TRBD2 (5 bases). Germline V CDR1 and CDR2: LNHNV, YYDKDF (reference sequence). This CDR3 comprises 13 residues. Trimming cost V 0 bases and J 3 bases, with 6 bases left between them. Written as DNA, the CDR3 is TGTGCCACCAGCAGAGATCGGGGCTACGAGCAGTACGTC. Amino acid sequence: CATSRDRGYEQYV.

V and J are TRBV27 and TRBJ1-2; possible D gene TRBD1, 6 bases. The germline V gene has CDR1 MNHEY and CDR2 SMNVEV (reference sequence). CDR3 length equals 15 residues. V lost 5 bases to trimming and J lost 1 base, with 14 bases between them. This chain's CDR3 is CASSNRQANNYGYTF. The DNA of the CDR3 is TGTGCCAGCAGTAATCGACAGGCGAATAACTATGGCTACACCTTC.

This rearrangement joins TRBV12-3 or TRBV12-4 to TRBJ2-3; no reliable D call. The CDR3 contains 16 residues. V lost 1 base and J lost 1, with 12 bases in between. The CDR3: CASSLGTNPGTDTQYF. The CDR3 DNA reads TGTGCCAGCAGTTTAGGGACCAACCCCGGCACAGATACGCAGTATTTT.

This clonotype was counted only a few times. This sequence joins TRBV11-2 and TRBJ1-5, with D possibly matching TRBD1 (6 bases). Germline V gives CDR1 SGHAT, CDR2 FQNNGV. The CDR3 length is 14 residues. Trimming removed 5 bases from V and 3 bases from J, with 11 bases in between. The CDR3 nucleotides read TGTGCCAGCAGCCCGGACAGCTCCAATCAGCCCCAGCATTTT. This gives the protein CASSPDSSNQPQHF.

The chain couples TRBV5-1 to TRBJ2-7; 9 positions match TRBD1. The CDR3 loop spans 15 amino acids. Unmatched junction bases numbered 6, after V lost 0 bases and J lost 5 bases. Germline CDR1 is SGHRS and CDR2 is YFSETQ. The CDR3 here is CASSLGGTGPHEQYV. For the CDR3, the DNA is TGCGCCAGCAGCTTGGGGGGGACAGGGCCCCACGAGCAGTACGTC.

J is TRBJ1-1 and V is TRBV29-1, with TRBD1 matching over 9 bases. With 6 bases clipped from V and 3 bases from J, the junction kept 2 bases outside the gene matches. Germline lookup yields CDR1 SQVTM and CDR2 ANQGSEA. The CDR3 loop spans 12 amino acids. The CDR3 coding sequence is TGCAGCGTCCGACAGGGGGACACTGAAGCTTTCTTT. Amino acid sequence: CSVRQGDTEAFF.

The chain combines TRBV7-2 with TRBJ2-7; 7 bases line up with TRBD2. Germline trimming cut 7 bases from V and 0 bases from J; bases unmatched to any gene: 9. This CDR3 comprises 15 residues. CDR1 SGHTA and CDR2 FQGNSA come from the germline V gene. In DNA, the CDR3 is TGTGCCAGCAACCCGTCGGGGGGAAGCTCCTACGAGCAGTACTTC. Protein product: CASNPSGGSSYEQYF.

This clonotype was observed a handful of times. The chain carries TRBV4-1 and TRBJ2-7; TRBD2 matches 11 bases. The CDR3 is made up of 14 amino acids. The germline gives CDR1 MGHRA, CDR2 YSYEKL. Trimming at V came to 8 bases and at J to 3 bases, leaving 6 bases not matched to a gene. The CDR3 sequence: CASRSTSGSYEQYF. In DNA form, the CDR3 reads TGCGCCAGCCGTTCCACTAGCGGGAGCTACGAGCAGTACTTC.

The V call is TRBV20-1, the J call TRBJ1-1; D not certain. This CDR3 spans 13 amino acids. The germline V gene has CDR1 DFQATT and CDR2 SNEGSKA (reference sequence). V was trimmed by 6 bases and J by 1 base, leaving 12 bases between them. The CDR3 spells CSALSERNTEAFF. The CDR3 DNA reads as TGCAGTGCCCTAAGTGAGAGGAACACTGAAGCTTTCTTT.

The rearrangement joins TRBV30 to TRBJ2-6; D not certain. V gave up 0 bases and J gave up 2 bases, with 17 bases separating them. Germline CDR1 is GTSNPN and CDR2 is SVGIG (reference sequence). The CDR3 loop spans 18 amino acids. The CDR3 coding sequence is TGTGCCTGGAGTGTTACCGACACTTACCCACCTGGGGCCAACGTCCTGACTTTC. It translates to CAWSVTDTYPPGANVLTF.

This chain connects TRBV18 to TRBJ2-7; the D call may be TRBD1 or TRBD2 (6 bases each). The CDR3 contains 13 residues. V was clipped by 3 bases and J by 5 bases, with 11 bases between them. Germline V gene lookup returns CDR1 KGHSH and CDR2 LQKENI. CDR3 nucleotide sequence: TGTGCCAGCTCACCGGGGGGCTTCAACGAGCAGTACGTC. Amino acids: CASSPGGFNEQYV.

The sample holds a few counts of this clonotype. The V and J genes are TRBV20-1 and TRBJ2-7; TRBD2 matches 14 bases. This CDR3 is built from 16 residues. V trimming: 0 bases; J trimming: 4 bases; junction bases outside the gene matches: 5. The germline CDR1 and CDR2 sequences are DFQATT and SNEGSKA (reference sequence). DNA for the CDR3: TGCAGTGCTAGAGAGGGACTAGCGGGAGCAGGTTACGAGCAGTACTTC. As protein: CSAREGLAGAGYEQYF.

The chain uses TRBV7-2 and TRBJ2-3; 7 bases fit TRBD2. CDR1 is SGHTA, CDR2 FQGNSA, per germline. Trimming took 1 base from V and 2 from J; bases not matched to a gene: 9. The CDR3 extends over 17 amino acids. CDR3 residues: CASSLVGGRGPTDTQYF. The DNA of the CDR3 is TGTGCCAGCAGCTTAGTGGGCGGGAGAGGCCCCACAGATACGCAGTATTTT.

The chain combines TRBV2 with TRBJ2-2; D uncertain. The V and J ends lost 4 bases and 5 bases respectively, with 8 bases between them. CDR3 size: 13 residues. CDR1 and CDR2 from the germline V gene are SNHLY and FYNNEI. The CDR3 DNA reads TGTGCCAGCAGTGTTGCGGTTACCGGGGAGCTGTTTTTT. It codes for CASSVAVTGELFF.

This clonotype was seen more than once but under ten times. V is TRBV7-2 and J is TRBJ2-6; D remains unclear. The CDR3 is made up of 16 amino acids. Trimming pared 5 bases from V and 0 bases from J, leaving 11 bases between. The germline V gene has CDR1 SGHTA and CDR2 FQGNSA. CDR3 amino acids: CASSLLSSSGANVLTF. The DNA for the CDR3 is TGTGCCAGCAGCCTGCTCTCCAGCTCTGGGGCCAACGTCCTGACTTTC.